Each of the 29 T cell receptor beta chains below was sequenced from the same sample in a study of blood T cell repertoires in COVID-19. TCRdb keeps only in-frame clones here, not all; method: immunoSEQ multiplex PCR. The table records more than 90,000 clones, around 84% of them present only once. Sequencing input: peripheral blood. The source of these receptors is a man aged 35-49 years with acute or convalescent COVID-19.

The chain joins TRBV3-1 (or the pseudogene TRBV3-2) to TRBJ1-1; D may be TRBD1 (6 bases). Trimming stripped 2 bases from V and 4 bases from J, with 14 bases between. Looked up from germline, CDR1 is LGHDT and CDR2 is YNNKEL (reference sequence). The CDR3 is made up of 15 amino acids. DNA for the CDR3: TGTGCCAGCAGCCAAAATTACAGGGCGTCCACTGAAGCTTTCTTT. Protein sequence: CASSQNYRASTEAFF.

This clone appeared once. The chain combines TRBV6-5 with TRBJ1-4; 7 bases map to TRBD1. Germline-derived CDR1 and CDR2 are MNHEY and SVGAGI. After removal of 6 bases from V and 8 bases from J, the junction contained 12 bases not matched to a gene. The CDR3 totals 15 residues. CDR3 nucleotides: TGTGCCAGCAGCTCCAAACGGGACAGTTACGAAAAACTGTTTTTT. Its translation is CASSSKRDSYEKLFF.

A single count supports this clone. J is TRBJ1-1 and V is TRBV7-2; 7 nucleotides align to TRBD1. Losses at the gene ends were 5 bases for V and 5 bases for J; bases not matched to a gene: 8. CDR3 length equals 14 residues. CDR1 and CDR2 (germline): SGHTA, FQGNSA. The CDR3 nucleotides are TGTGCCAGCAGCCGGACAGGTCGTGGGACTGAAGCTTTCTTT. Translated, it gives CASSRTGRGTEAFF.

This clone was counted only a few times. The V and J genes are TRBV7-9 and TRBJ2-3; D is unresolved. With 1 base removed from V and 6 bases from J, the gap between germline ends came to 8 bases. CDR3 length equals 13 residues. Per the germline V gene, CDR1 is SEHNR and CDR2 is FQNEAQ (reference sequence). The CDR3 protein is CASSLGLRDTQYF. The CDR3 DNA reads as TGTGCCAGCAGCTTAGGGTTGAGGGATACGCAGTATTTT.

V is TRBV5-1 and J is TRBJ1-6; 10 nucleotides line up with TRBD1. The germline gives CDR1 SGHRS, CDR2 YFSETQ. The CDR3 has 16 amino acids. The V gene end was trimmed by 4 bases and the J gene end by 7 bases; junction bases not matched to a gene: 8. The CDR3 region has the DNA TGCGCCAGCAGCAGATCGGACAGGGGGTCAAATTCACCCCTCCACTTT. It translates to CASSRSDRGSNSPLHF.

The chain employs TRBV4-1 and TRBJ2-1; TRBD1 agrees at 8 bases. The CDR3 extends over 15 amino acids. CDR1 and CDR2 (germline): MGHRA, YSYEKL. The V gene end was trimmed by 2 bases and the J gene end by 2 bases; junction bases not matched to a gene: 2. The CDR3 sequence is CASSQPGQAYNEQFF. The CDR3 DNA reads TGCGCCAGCAGCCAACCGGGACAGGCCTACAATGAGCAGTTCTTC.

The CDR3, as DNA: TGTGCCAGCAGCTTAACCGGGACAGGTCCCTACGAGCAGTACTTC. This gives the protein CASSLTGTGPYEQYF. The chain couples TRBV7-3 to TRBJ2-7; TRBD1 aligns across 8 bases. In germline, CDR1 is SGHTA, CDR2 FQGTGA. CDR3 length equals 15 residues. V shed 0 bases and J 2 bases; nucleotides not matched to a gene: 3.

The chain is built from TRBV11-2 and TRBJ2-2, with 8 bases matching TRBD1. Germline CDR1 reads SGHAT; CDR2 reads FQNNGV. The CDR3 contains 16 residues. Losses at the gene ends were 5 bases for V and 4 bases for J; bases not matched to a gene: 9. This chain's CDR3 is CASSRWTGLGTGELFF. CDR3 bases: TGTGCCAGCAGCCGGTGGACAGGGTTGGGCACCGGGGAGCTGTTTTTT.

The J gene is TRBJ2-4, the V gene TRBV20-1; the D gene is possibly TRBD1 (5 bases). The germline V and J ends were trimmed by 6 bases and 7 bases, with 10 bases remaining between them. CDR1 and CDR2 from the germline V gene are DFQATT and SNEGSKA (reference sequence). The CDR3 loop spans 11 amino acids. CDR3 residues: CSARVTNIQYF. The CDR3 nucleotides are TGCAGTGCCAGGGTAACGAACATTCAGTACTTC.

CDR3 amino acids: CASSQDWGSSSGNTIYF. The CDR3 region has the DNA TGCGCCAGCAGCCAAGATTGGGGCAGCAGCTCTGGAAACACCATATATTTT. The chain is built from TRBV4-3 and TRBJ1-3; a possible D gene is TRBD1 (5 bases). The germline V and J ends were trimmed by 0 bases and 0 bases, with 12 bases remaining between them. The CDR3 is 17 residues long. Looked up from germline, CDR1 is LGHNA and CDR2 is YSLEER.

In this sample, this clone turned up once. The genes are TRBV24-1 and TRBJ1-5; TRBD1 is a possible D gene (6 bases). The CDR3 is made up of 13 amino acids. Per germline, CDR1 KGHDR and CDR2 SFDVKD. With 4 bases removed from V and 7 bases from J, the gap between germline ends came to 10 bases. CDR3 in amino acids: CATSETGNQPQHF. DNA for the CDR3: TGTGCCACCAGTGAAACAGGGAACCAGCCCCAGCATTTT.

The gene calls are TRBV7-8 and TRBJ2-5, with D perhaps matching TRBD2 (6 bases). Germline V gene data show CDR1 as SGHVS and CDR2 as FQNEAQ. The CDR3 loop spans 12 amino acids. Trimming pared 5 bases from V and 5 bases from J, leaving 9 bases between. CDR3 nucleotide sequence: TGTGCCAGCAGCCCCCGGGGGGAGACCCAGTACTTC. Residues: CASSPRGETQYF.

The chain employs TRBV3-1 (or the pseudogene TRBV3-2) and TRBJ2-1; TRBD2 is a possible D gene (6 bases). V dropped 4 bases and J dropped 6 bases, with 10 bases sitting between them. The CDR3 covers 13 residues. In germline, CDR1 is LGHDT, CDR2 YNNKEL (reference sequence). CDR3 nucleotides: TGTGCCAGCAGCCGGCTGCGGGGCAATGAGCAGTTCTTC. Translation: CASSRLRGNEQFF.

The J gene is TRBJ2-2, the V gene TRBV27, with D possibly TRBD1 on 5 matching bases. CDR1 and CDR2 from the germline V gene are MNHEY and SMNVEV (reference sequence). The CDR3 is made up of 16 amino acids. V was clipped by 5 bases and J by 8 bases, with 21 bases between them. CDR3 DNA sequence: TGTGCCAGCAGTCCATCCTTAGGCAGGGCCTATGGGGAGCTGTTTTTT. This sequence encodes CASSPSLGRAYGELFF.

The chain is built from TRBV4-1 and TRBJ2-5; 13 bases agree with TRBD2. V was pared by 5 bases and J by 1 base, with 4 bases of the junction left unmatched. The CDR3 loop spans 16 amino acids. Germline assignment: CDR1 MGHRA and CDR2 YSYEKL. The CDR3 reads CASSYRTSGGQETQYF. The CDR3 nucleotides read TGCGCCAGCAGCTACAGGACTAGCGGGGGCCAAGAGACCCAGTACTTC.

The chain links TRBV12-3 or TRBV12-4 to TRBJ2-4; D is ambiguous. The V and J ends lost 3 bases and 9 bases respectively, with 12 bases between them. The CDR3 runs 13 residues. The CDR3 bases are TGTGCCAGCAGTTTTGGGCCCGCCCGCATTCAGTACTTC. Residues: CASSFGPARIQYF.

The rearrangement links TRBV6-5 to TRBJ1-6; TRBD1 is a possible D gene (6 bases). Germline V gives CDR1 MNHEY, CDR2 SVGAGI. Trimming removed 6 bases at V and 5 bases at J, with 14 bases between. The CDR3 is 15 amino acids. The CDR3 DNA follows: TGTGCCAGCAGACCGACGACAGGAAATAATTCACCCCTCCACTTT. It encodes CASRPTTGNNSPLHF.

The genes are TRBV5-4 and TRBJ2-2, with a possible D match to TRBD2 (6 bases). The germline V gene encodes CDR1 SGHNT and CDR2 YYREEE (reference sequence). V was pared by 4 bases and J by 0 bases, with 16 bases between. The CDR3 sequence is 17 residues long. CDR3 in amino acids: CASSPTLAIANTGELFF. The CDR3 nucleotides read TGTGCCAGCAGCCCGACACTAGCCATAGCGAACACCGGGGAGCTGTTTTTT.

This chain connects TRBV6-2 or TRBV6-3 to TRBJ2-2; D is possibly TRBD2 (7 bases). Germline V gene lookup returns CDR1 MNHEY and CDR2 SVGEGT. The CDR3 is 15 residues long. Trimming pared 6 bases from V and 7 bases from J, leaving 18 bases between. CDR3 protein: CASSPRRGRGGELFF. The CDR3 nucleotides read TGTGCCAGCAGCCCCAGGCGGGGGCGGGGCGGGGAGCTGTTTTTT.

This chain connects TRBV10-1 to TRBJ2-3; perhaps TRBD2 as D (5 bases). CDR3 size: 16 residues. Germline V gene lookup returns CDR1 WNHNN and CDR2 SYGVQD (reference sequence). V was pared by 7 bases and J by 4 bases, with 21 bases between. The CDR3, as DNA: TGCGCCAGCAATGAAGCCCTAGCTCCAATTCCAGATACGCAGTATTTT. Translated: CASNEALAPIPDTQYF.

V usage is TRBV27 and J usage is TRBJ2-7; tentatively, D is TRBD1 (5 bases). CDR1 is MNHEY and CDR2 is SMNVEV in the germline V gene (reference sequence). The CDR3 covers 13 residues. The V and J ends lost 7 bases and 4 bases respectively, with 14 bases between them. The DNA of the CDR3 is TGTGCCAGCAAAGGGCAGGGCGAGTACGAGCAGTACTTC. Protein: CASKGQGEYEQYF.

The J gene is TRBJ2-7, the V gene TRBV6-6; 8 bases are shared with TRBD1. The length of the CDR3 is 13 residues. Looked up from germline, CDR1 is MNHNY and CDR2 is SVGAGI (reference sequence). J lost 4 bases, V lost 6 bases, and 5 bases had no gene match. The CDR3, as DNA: TGTGCCAGCAGCGGGGACAGGTTTTACGAGCAGTACTTC. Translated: CASSGDRFYEQYF.

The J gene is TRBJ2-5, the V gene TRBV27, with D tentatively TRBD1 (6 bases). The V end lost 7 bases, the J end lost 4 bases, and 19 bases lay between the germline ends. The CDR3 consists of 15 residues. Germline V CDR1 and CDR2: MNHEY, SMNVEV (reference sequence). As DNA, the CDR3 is TGTGCCAGCACTCCCTCAGGGGCTGCCCGAGAGACCCAGTACTTC. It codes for CASTPSGAARETQYF.

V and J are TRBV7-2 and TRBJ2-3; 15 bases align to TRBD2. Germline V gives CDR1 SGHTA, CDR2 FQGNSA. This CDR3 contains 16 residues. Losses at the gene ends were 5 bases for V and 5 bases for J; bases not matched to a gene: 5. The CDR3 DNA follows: TGTGCCAGCAGCCCGGGGACTAGCGGGGGGAAAGATACGCAGTATTTT. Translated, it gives CASSPGTSGGKDTQYF. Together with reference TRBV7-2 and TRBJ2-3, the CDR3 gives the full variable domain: GAGVSQSPSNKVTEKGKDVELRCDPISGHTALYWYRQSLGQGLEFLIYFQGNSAPDKSGLPSDRFSAERTGGSVSTLTIQRTQQEDSAVYLCASSPGTSGGKDTQYFGPGTRLTVL.

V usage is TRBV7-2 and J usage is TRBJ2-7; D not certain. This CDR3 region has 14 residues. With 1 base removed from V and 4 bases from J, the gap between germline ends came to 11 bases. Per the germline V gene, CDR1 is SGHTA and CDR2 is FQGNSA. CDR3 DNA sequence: TGTGCCAGCAGCTTAGAATTCGTGGCATACGAGCAGTACTTC. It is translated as CASSLEFVAYEQYF.

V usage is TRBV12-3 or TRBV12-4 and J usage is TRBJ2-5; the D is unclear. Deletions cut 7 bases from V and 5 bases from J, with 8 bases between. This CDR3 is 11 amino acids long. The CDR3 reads CASTFSETQYF. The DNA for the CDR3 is TGTGCCAGCACCTTTAGCGAGACCCAGTACTTC.

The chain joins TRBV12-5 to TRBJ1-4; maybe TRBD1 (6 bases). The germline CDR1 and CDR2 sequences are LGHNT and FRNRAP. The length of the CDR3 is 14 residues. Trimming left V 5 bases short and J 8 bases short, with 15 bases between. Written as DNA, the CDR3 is TGTGCTAGTGGTAGCGATACCACAGGGGAAAAACTGTTTTTT. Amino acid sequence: CASGSDTTGEKLFF.

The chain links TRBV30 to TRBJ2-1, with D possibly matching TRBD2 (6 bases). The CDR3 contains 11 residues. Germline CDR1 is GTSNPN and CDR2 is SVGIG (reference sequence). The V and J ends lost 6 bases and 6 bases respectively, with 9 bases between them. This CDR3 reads CACAGGNEQFF. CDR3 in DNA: TGTGCCTGTGCCGGGGGCAATGAGCAGTTCTTC. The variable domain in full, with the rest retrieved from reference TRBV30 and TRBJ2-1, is SQTIHQWPATLVQPVGSPLSLECTVEGTSNPNLYWYRQAAGRGLQLLFYSVGIGQISSEVPQNLSASRPQDRQFILSSKKLLLSDSGFYLCACAGGNEQFFGPGTRLTVL.

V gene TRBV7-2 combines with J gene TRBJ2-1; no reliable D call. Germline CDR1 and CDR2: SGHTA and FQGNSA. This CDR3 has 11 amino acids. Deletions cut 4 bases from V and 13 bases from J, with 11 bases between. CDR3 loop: CASSSRSAQFF. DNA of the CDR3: TGTGCCAGCAGCTCTAGGAGCGCACAGTTCTTC.